This TCR beta chain appears in the sequencing data of a study of blood T cell repertoires in COVID-19. The data were produced by immunoSEQ multiplex PCR, yet TCRdb's version contains in-frame clones alone and is incomplete. The table has 120,000 to 150,000 clones, about 85% seen once. CDR1 LNHDA and CDR2 SQIVND come from the germline V gene (reference sequence). CDR3 length: 14 residues. The germline V and J ends were trimmed by 6 bases and 4 bases, with 14 bases remaining between them. The sequence was collected from a human donor with acute or convalescent COVID-19. The donor label of this sample is uncertain. Sequencing was done on a sample of peripheral blood. The chain couples TRBV19 to TRBJ2-3, with D maybe TRBD2 (6 bases). CDR3 in amino acids: CASSRELFADTQYF. CDR3 coding DNA: TGTGCCAGTAGCCGGGAGCTTTTCGCAGATACGCAGTATTTT.